One sample yielded the 25 T cell receptor beta chains listed below, sequenced in a study of cytomegalovirus exposure and HLA in healthy donors (dated by TCRdb to 2015 to 2018). Library preparation used the immunoSEQ multiplex PCR assay. The immuneACCESS repertoire file appears here via TCRdb, limited to in-frame rearrangements. These files lack a portion of the clones; in checked studies, under half of the deficit traces to unresolved V genes, and the cause of the others is not known. This sample lists 250,000 or so clones; 90% were detected once. Roughly 0.4% of the sample lies in the top ten. Sequenced input: PBMCs. The receptors derive from a woman under 30 in good health and CMV-seronegative.

This clone has only a few counts. This CDR3 reads CASSIGGGDHYEQYV. The CDR3 region has the DNA TGTGCCAGTAGTATTGGGGGAGGGGACCACTACGAGCAGTACGTC. The V and J genes are TRBV19 and TRBJ2-7; TRBD2 matches at 7 bases. In germline, CDR1 is LNHDA, CDR2 SQIVND (reference sequence). This CDR3 is 15 amino acids long. The V segment lost 3 bases and the J segment 3 bases; nucleotides outside the gene matches: 8.

The chain links TRBV7-9 to TRBJ2-7; possible D gene TRBD2, 6 bases. From germline, CDR1 is SEHNR and CDR2 FQNEAQ (reference sequence). V lost 4 bases to trimming and J lost 4 bases, with 17 bases between them. The CDR3 spans 15 residues. CDR3 region: CASSSIADPGYEQYF. In nucleotides, the CDR3 is TGTGCCAGCAGCTCCATAGCGGACCCCGGATACGAGCAGTACTTC.

The rearrangement links TRBV23-1 to TRBJ2-3; D unresolved. TRBV23-1 falls under the ORF class, with uncertain function. V gave up 3 bases and J gave up 2 bases, with 3 bases separating them. The CDR3 has 12 amino acids. The CDR3 spells CASSHLTDTQYF. In nucleotides, the CDR3 is TGCGCCAGCAGTCACCTCACAGATACGCAGTATTTT.

This clone has a handful of counts. CDR3 bases: TGTGCCAGCAGCGTAGAGGTGCAGGGCGTATATGGCTACACCTTC. It is translated as CASSVEVQGVYGYTF. The rearrangement joins TRBV9 to TRBJ1-2, with TRBD1 as a possible D gene (5 bases). V dropped 0 bases and J dropped 5 bases, with 14 bases sitting between them. The germline gives CDR1 SGDLS, CDR2 YYNGEE. The CDR3 contains 15 residues.

This clone has only one observation. V and J are TRBV5-4 and TRBJ2-1; TRBD1 matches 8 bases. The CDR3 extends over 14 amino acids. V dropped 3 bases and J dropped 3; count of bases not matched to a gene: 2. The germline CDR1 and CDR2 sequences are SGHNT and YYREEE (reference sequence). DNA for the CDR3: TGTGCCAGCAGCTCCGGACAGGGCTACAATGAGCAGTTCTTC. This sequence encodes CASSSGQGYNEQFF. Variable domain in full (rest from reference TRBV5-4 and TRBJ2-1): ETGVTQSPTHLIKTRGQQVTLRCSSQSGHNTVSWYQQALGQGPQFIFQYYREEENGRGNFPPRFSGLQFPNYSSELNVNALELDDSALYLCASSSGQGYNEQFFGPGTRLTVL.

J is TRBJ1-4 and V is TRBV5-1, with a tentative D call TRBD1 (6 bases). The germline gives CDR1 SGHRS, CDR2 YFSETQ. The CDR3 is 15 amino acids. V lost 0 bases, J lost 7 bases, and 13 bases lay in between. CDR3 nucleotides: TGCGCCAGCAGCTTGGTGGGGGCAGGGATTGAAAAACTGTTTTTT. As protein: CASSLVGAGIEKLFF.

This chain joins TRBV7-8 and TRBJ2-3, with a possible D match to TRBD2 (6 bases). The germline V gene has CDR1 SGHVS and CDR2 FQNEAQ. V was shortened by 2 bases and J by 1 base, with 19 bases between the two germline ends. The CDR3 runs 18 residues. In nucleotides, the CDR3 is TGTGCCAGCAGCTTACGGGCGAGGAGGGCGTCGGGCACAGATACGCAGTATTTT. Translation gives CASSLRARRASGTDTQYF.

This clone was found a few times. This chain connects TRBV27 to TRBJ1-5; D is uncertain. The germline V and J ends were trimmed by 4 bases and 2 bases, with 6 bases remaining between them. This CDR3 has 13 amino acids. CDR1 and CDR2 (germline): MNHEY, SMNVEV (reference sequence). CDR3 loop: CASSSRGNQPQHF. The CDR3 DNA reads as TGTGCCAGCAGTTCACGGGGCAATCAGCCCCAGCATTTT.

The chain combines TRBV2 with TRBJ2-3, with D perhaps TRBD1 (5 bases). CDR1 is SNHLY and CDR2 is FYNNEI in the germline V gene. V lost 8 bases and J 5 bases, leaving 17 bases between the germline ends. CDR3 length: 14 amino acids. The CDR3 protein is CASAGPGVGDTQYF. The CDR3 nucleotides are TGTGCCAGCGCAGGGCCAGGAGTCGGAGATACGCAGTATTTT.

This chain links TRBV28 with TRBJ1-3; 9 bases are shared with TRBD1. The CDR3 spans 16 residues. V shed 6 bases, J shed 4 bases, and the junction held 10 bases outside the gene matches. CDR1 and CDR2 (germline): MDHEN, SYDVKM. CDR3 sequence reads: CASRNLQGALGNTIYF. The CDR3 region has the DNA TGTGCCAGCAGAAACTTACAGGGGGCGTTGGGAAACACCATATATTTT.

The chain has TRBV7-2 and TRBJ2-7; D might be TRBD1 (5 bases). The germline CDR1 and CDR2 sequences are SGHTA and FQGNSA. This CDR3 is built from 14 residues. With 1 base removed from V and 3 bases from J, the gap between germline ends came to 10 bases. CDR3 DNA: TGTGCCAGCAGCTTAGAGGGGCCGTTCTACGAGCAGTACTTC. This sequence encodes CASSLEGPFYEQYF.

V usage is TRBV5-6 and J usage is TRBJ2-5; 8 bases map to TRBD2. This CDR3 has 15 amino acids. V was clipped by 3 bases and J by 2 bases; unmatched bases: 6. Germline CDR1 SGHDT, CDR2 YYEEEE. For the CDR3, the DNA is TGTGCCAGCAGCTCTTCACTAGCGGTACAAGAGACCCAGTACTTC. This sequence encodes CASSSSLAVQETQYF.

V gene TRBV5-1 combines with J gene TRBJ2-3, with 8 bases fitting TRBD2. This CDR3 has 15 amino acids. J was trimmed by 1 base and V by 0 bases; bases with no gene match: 1. From germline, CDR1 is SGHRS and CDR2 YFSETQ. The CDR3 coding sequence is TGCGCCAGCAGCTTGGGAGCGGGGGGCACAGATACGCAGTATTTT. As protein: CASSLGAGGTDTQYF.

The chain employs TRBV27 and TRBJ2-1, with TRBD1 matching over 7 bases. This CDR3 has 15 amino acids. CDR1 MNHEY and CDR2 SMNVEV come from the germline V gene (reference sequence). Unmatched junction bases numbered 10, after V lost 5 bases and J lost 6 bases. The CDR3 reads CASSQGQLGVNEQFF. The CDR3 coding sequence is TGTGCCAGCAGTCAGGGACAGTTAGGCGTCAATGAGCAGTTCTTC.

This chain uses TRBV4-3 with TRBJ2-5; TRBD1 might be the D (6 bases). Per germline, CDR1 LGHNA and CDR2 YSLEER. The CDR3 contains 18 residues. V shed 1 base and J shed 4 bases, with 22 bases lying between them. The CDR3 is CASSQVRFREGGRETQYF. Here the CDR3 DNA reads TGCGCCAGCAGCCAAGTTCGCTTCCGAGAAGGGGGTAGAGAGACCCAGTACTTC.

The chain has TRBV29-1 and TRBJ1-1, with D perhaps matching TRBD1 (5 bases). Looked up from germline, CDR1 is SQVTM and CDR2 is ANQGSEA. The CDR3 totals 14 residues. V lost 7 bases and J lost 1, with 16 bases in between. CDR3 protein: CSAPRAQGNTEAFF. The CDR3 DNA sequence: TGCAGCGCCCCTAGGGCCCAGGGGAACACTGAAGCTTTCTTT.

The chain couples TRBV10-3 to TRBJ1-1; D is unclear. Germline V gives CDR1 ENHRY, CDR2 SYGVKD. Trimming stripped 6 bases from V and 5 bases from J, with 16 bases between. The CDR3 covers 14 residues. This CDR3 is CAIRAESGRTEAFF. The CDR3 DNA reads as TGTGCCATCAGGGCCGAGAGCGGTCGAACTGAAGCTTTCTTT.

The chain joins TRBV28 to TRBJ2-7; D gene uncertain. The CDR3 has 12 residues. V was clipped by 5 bases and J by 7 bases, with 12 bases between them. Germline-derived CDR1 and CDR2 are MDHEN and SYDVKM. The CDR3: CASSGQNIEQYV. For the CDR3, the DNA is TGTGCCAGCAGTGGGCAGAACATTGAGCAGTACGTC.

This chain links TRBV4-1 with TRBJ1-1; perhaps TRBD1 as D (5 bases). CDR1 is MGHRA and CDR2 is YSYEKL in the germline V gene. V dropped 0 bases and J dropped 1 base, with 12 bases sitting between them. CDR3 length equals 16 residues. CDR3: CASSQDARAPNTEAFF. For the CDR3, the DNA is TGCGCCAGCAGCCAAGACGCCAGGGCTCCGAACACTGAAGCTTTCTTT.

With regard to this clone: Additional DNA sequences in this sample encode the identical CDR3. The chain couples TRBV28 to TRBJ2-7, with D possibly matching TRBD1 (5 bases). The germline CDR1 and CDR2 sequences are MDHEN and SYDVKM. V shed 5 bases and J shed 4 bases, with 9 bases lying between them. The length of the CDR3 is 12 residues. The CDR3 DNA reads TGTGCCAGCAGTCCAGACAGTTACGAGCAGTACGTC. Translated: CASSPDSYEQYV.

This chain links TRBV4-3 with TRBJ2-1; 7 bases are a match to TRBD1. Germline V gene sequence: CDR1 LGHNA, CDR2 YSLEER. This CDR3 contains 15 residues. J was trimmed by 10 bases and V by 0 bases; bases with no gene match: 9. The CDR3 DNA follows: TGCGCCAGCAGCCAAGAAGAGAGGGGGCTAGGAGAGCAGTTCTTC. This encodes CASSQEERGLGEQFF.

The chain combines TRBV6-6 with TRBJ2-7, with 7 bases that match TRBD1. CDR1 and CDR2 from the germline V gene are MNHNY and SVGAGI (reference sequence). V was pared by 6 bases and J by 0 bases, with 8 bases of the junction left unmatched. There are 15 residues in the CDR3. The CDR3 region has the DNA TGTGCCAGCAGAGACGGGACAGAATTCTCCTACGAGCAGTACTTC. This codes for CASRDGTEFSYEQYF.

J is TRBJ2-5 and V is TRBV5-1, with a weak D call TRBD2 (6 bases). Between the trimmed V and J ends, which lost 4 bases and 1 base, there was a span of 14 bases. The CDR3 has 15 residues. From germline, CDR1 is SGHRS and CDR2 YFSETQ. The CDR3 spells CASSLGRTTQETQYF. The DNA for the CDR3 is TGCGCCAGCAGCCTCGGTCGGACTACCCAAGAGACCCAGTACTTC. Filled out from reference TRBV5-1 and TRBJ2-5, the complete variable domain reads KAGVTQTPRYLIKTRGQQVTLSCSPISGHRSVSWYQQTPGQGLQFLFEYFSETQRNKGNFPGRFSGRQFSNSRSEMNVSTLELGDSALYLCASSLGRTTQETQYFGPGTRLLVL.

The rearrangement uses TRBV28 and TRBJ2-7, with 7 bases aligning to TRBD2. This CDR3 comprises 14 residues. Germline V CDR1 and CDR2: MDHEN, SYDVKM. J lost 0 bases, V lost 2 bases, and 1 base had no gene match. CDR3 coding DNA: TGTGCCAGCAGTTTAACGGGGGGCTCCTACGAGCAGTACGTC. It is translated as CASSLTGGSYEQYV.

The rearrangement links TRBV27 to TRBJ2-5, with 10 bases lining up with TRBD2. There are 15 residues in the CDR3. The germline CDR1 and CDR2 sequences are MNHEY and SMNVEV (reference sequence). The V and J ends lost 6 bases and 2 bases, in that order; junction bases with no gene match: 6. The DNA of the CDR3 is TGTGCCAGCAGCCCTGGGACTAGCGAACAAGAGACCCAGTACTTC. This encodes CASSPGTSEQETQYF.